The 29 T cell receptor beta chains below all came from one sample that was sequenced in a study of OX40 agonist ivuxolimab in advanced cancers. Generated by immunoSEQ multiplex PCR, the TCRdb table keeps only in-frame clones and is missing some. The repertoire consists of fewer than 90,000 clones, with over 90% occurring once and the leading ten covering around 5.9%. Here the sequenced sample was CD4+ or CD8+ T cells sorted from blood, taken in a trial of the OX40 agonist ivuxolimab. The receptors originated from an adult with an advanced solid tumor such as melanoma, head and neck, liver or kidney cancer.

This clone has a single count. This chain uses TRBV4-1 with TRBJ2-7, with D unclear. V gave up 1 base and J gave up 1 base, with 11 bases separating them. This CDR3 comprises 15 residues. CDR1 and CDR2 from the germline V gene are MGHRA and YSYEKL. In DNA, the CDR3 is TGCGCCAGCAGCCAAGGTTCTGGCTCATCCTACGAGCAGTACTTC. It encodes CASSQGSGSSYEQYF.

The chain has TRBV7-8 and TRBJ1-2; 11 bases map to TRBD1. Germline V lookup: CDR1 SGHVS, CDR2 FQNEAQ. CDR3 length: 13 amino acids. Unmatched junction bases numbered 9, after V lost 5 bases and J lost 13 bases. CDR3 region: CASSKDGQGAVTF. The CDR3 nucleotides read TGTGCCAGCAGCAAGGACGGACAGGGGGCTGTCACCTTC. The full variable domain, completed using reference TRBV7-8 and TRBJ1-2, is GAGVSQSPRYKVAKRGQDVALRCDPISGHVSLFWYQQALGQGPEFLTYFQNEAQLDKSGLPSDRFFAERPEGSVSTLKIQRTQQEDSAVYLCASSKDGQGAVTFGSGTRLTVV.

The chain combines TRBV19 with TRBJ2-6; D is uncertain. The germline gives CDR1 LNHDA, CDR2 SQIVND (reference sequence). This CDR3 is 17 amino acids long. Trimming took off 3 bases at V and 0 bases at J, with 12 bases between the two ends. In DNA form, the CDR3 reads TGTGCCAGTAGTATTGGCCCAGCCAACTCTGGGGCCAACGTCCTGACTTTC. This sequence encodes CASSIGPANSGANVLTF.

This clone came up once. A junction boundary mismatches the germline segment, possibly from a read error. This chain links TRBV7-7 with TRBJ2-3, with a tentative D call TRBD2 (6 bases). Germline CDR1 and CDR2: SSHAT and FNYEAQ (reference sequence). This CDR3 has 16 amino acids. The CDR3 DNA sequence: TGTGCTAGCAGCTTAGGAGGGCGTGTGGGCACAGATACGCAGTATTTT. Protein sequence: CASSLGGRVGTDTQYF.

This clone has just one count. The CDR3 spells CASSLFRHRVFQPQHF. DNA for the CDR3: TGTGCCAGCAGCTTATTCCGGCACAGGGTATTTCAGCCCCAGCATTTT. The chain carries TRBV7-7 and TRBJ1-5; D is perhaps TRBD1 (6 bases). This CDR3 comprises 16 residues. Germline CDR1 and CDR2: SSHAT and FNYEAQ (reference sequence). The V end was cut by 2 bases, the J end by 6 bases, with 17 bases between.

This clone appeared once. J is TRBJ2-5 and V is TRBV7-6; TRBD1 is a possible D gene (5 bases). CDR1 is SGHVS, CDR2 FNYEAQ, per germline. The CDR3 sequence is 14 residues long. The V and J ends lost 1 base and 3 bases respectively, with 9 bases between them. CDR3 in amino acids: CASSLGGRKETQYF. The CDR3 DNA sequence: TGTGCCAGCAGCTTAGGGGGCCGGAAAGAGACCCAGTACTTC.

CDR3 loop: CSVAGSDTQYF. CDR3 DNA sequence: TGCAGCGTTGCGGGTTCCGATACGCAGTATTTT. V is TRBV29-1 and J is TRBJ2-3; no clear D gene. V was shortened by 4 bases and J by 6 bases, with 8 bases between the two germline ends. Germline CDR1 reads SQVTM; CDR2 reads ANQGSEA. This CDR3 contains 11 residues.

The CDR3 spells CASSLYGTGVATDTQYF. The CDR3 DNA reads as TGTGCCAGCAGCTTGTACGGTACGGGGGTGGCCACAGATACGCAGTATTTT. The chain employs TRBV5-4 and TRBJ2-3; D perhaps matches TRBD2 (6 bases). Germline lookup yields CDR1 SGHNT and CDR2 YYREEE (reference sequence). The CDR3 extends over 17 amino acids. Trimming stripped 1 base from V and 2 bases from J, with 17 bases between.

This clone showed up just once. The genes are TRBV29-1 and TRBJ1-2; D might be TRBD1 (6 bases). The germline V and J ends were trimmed by 3 bases and 7 bases, with 9 bases remaining between them. Per germline, CDR1 SQVTM and CDR2 ANQGSEA. The CDR3 contains 11 residues. DNA of the CDR3: TGCAGCGTTGACGCAGGGGCTGGCTACACCTTC. This translates into CSVDAGAGYTF.

The CDR3 DNA reads TGTGCCAGCAGCTTGGCGGGCAGCACCAACTACGAGCAGTACTTC. Protein: CASSLAGSTNYEQYF. The gene calls are TRBV5-6 and TRBJ2-7; D is unclear. V was cut by 0 bases and J by 3 bases, with 13 bases left in between. The V gene's germline CDR1 is SGHDT and CDR2 YYEEEE. This CDR3 contains 15 residues.

The chain recombines TRBV7-1 with TRBJ2-5; a possible D gene is TRBD1 (6 bases). TRBV7-1 is known as an ORF, though its function is uncertain. V lost 4 bases and J 2 bases, leaving 14 bases between the germline ends. The CDR3 covers 15 residues. CDR3 loop: CASSFVTGSQETQYF. The CDR3 bases are TGTGCCAGCAGCTTCGTGACAGGATCGCAAGAGACCCAGTACTTC.

The genes are TRBV5-1 and TRBJ2-1, with 11 bases aligning to TRBD2. Trimming removed 4 bases from V and 6 bases from J; junction bases left unmatched: 6. The CDR3 is 15 amino acids. Germline CDR1 and CDR2: SGHRS and YFSETQ. The CDR3 protein is CASSVGLAAVNEQFF. CDR3 nucleotides: TGCGCCAGCAGCGTGGGACTAGCGGCAGTCAATGAGCAGTTCTTC.

This chain joins TRBV13 and TRBJ1-2, with 7 bases aligning to TRBD1. CDR3 length equals 14 residues. Germline V gene sequence: CDR1 PRHDT, CDR2 FYEKMQ (reference sequence). After removal of 0 bases from V and 8 bases from J, the junction contained 6 bases not matched to a gene. CDR3 DNA sequence: TGTGCCAGCAGCTTAGGGACAGGGAATGGCGGCTACACCTTC. Translated, it gives CASSLGTGNGGYTF.

CDR3 sequence: CASSGGRAEQYF. CDR3 nucleotides: TGTGCCAGCAGTGGCGGGAGGGCGGAGCAGTACTTC. The genes are TRBV6-5 and TRBJ2-7, with 9 bases that match TRBD2. From germline, CDR1 is MNHEY and CDR2 SVGAGI. With 5 bases clipped from V and 7 bases from J, the junction kept 3 bases outside the gene matches. The CDR3 has 12 amino acids.

The CDR3 coding sequence is TGCAGTGCTAGTCCGGGACCAGGCTACACCTTC. This encodes CSASPGPGYTF. J is TRBJ1-2 and V is TRBV20-1; possibly TRBD1 for D (5 bases). Germline values: CDR1 DFQATT, CDR2 SNEGSKA (reference sequence). CDR3 length: 11 amino acids. V gave up 3 bases and J gave up 8 bases, with 10 bases separating them.

The chain employs TRBV2 and TRBJ2-7; TRBD1 matches 7 bases. The ends lost 1 base at V and 1 base at J; junction bases unmatched: 7. From germline, CDR1 is SNHLY and CDR2 FYNNEI. This CDR3 spans 16 amino acids. The CDR3: CASSEGPRDRSYEQYF. The CDR3 DNA reads TGTGCCAGCAGTGAAGGGCCCCGGGACAGATCCTACGAGCAGTACTTC.

The V and J genes are TRBV27 and TRBJ1-2, with 7 nucleotides matching TRBD1. V gave up 6 bases and J gave up 1 base; unmatched junction bases: 14. The CDR3 is 17 residues long. Germline values: CDR1 MNHEY, CDR2 SMNVEV (reference sequence). CDR3 sequence (DNA): TGTGCCAGCAGCGGATGGACCGGGACAGATTTTAACTATGGCTACACCTTC. It codes for CASSGWTGTDFNYGYTF.

The chain joins TRBV9 to TRBJ2-1, with TRBD2 matching 13 bases. This CDR3 has 17 residues. Looked up from germline, CDR1 is SGDLS and CDR2 is YYNGEE. The ends lost 3 bases at V and 6 bases at J; junction bases unmatched: 9. The CDR3 here is CASSGETGLAGLNEQFF. CDR3 coding DNA: TGTGCCAGCAGCGGAGAGACGGGACTAGCGGGACTCAATGAGCAGTTCTTC.

The chain has TRBV7-2 and TRBJ2-5, with D maybe TRBD1 (5 bases). In germline, CDR1 is SGHTA, CDR2 FQGNSA. V was clipped by 3 bases and J by 11 bases, with 10 bases between them. The CDR3 extends over 11 amino acids. The CDR3 nucleotides are TGTGCCAGCAGCTTTGACAGCCGGCAGTACTTC. It encodes CASSFDSRQYF.

The count of this clone is one. This chain uses TRBV4-3 with TRBJ1-3; unclear D gene. V dropped 2 bases and J dropped 0 bases, with 11 bases sitting between them. This CDR3 is built from 16 residues. The germline CDR1 and CDR2 sequences are LGHNA and YSLEER. CDR3 sequence (DNA): TGCGCCAGCAGCCAAATGCAGCGCCCCTCTGGAAACACCATATATTTT. It specifies CASSQMQRPSGNTIYF.

In its sample, this clone was seen once. V gene TRBV6-5 combines with J gene TRBJ1-1, with TRBD1 as a possible D gene (6 bases). Trimming removed 2 bases from V and 7 bases from J, with 8 bases in between. This CDR3 spans 12 amino acids. Germline CDR1 is MNHEY and CDR2 is SVGAGI. The CDR3 is CASSYGGGEAFF. The CDR3 DNA sequence: TGTGCCAGCAGTTACGGGGGCGGTGAAGCTTTCTTT.

The V call is TRBV6-1, the J call TRBJ1-5, with D perhaps matching TRBD1 (5 bases). In germline, CDR1 is MNHNS, CDR2 SASEGT. The CDR3 loop spans 13 amino acids. V lost 6 bases to trimming and J lost 6 bases, with 12 bases between them. CDR3 amino acids: CASRIPGGQPQHF. Written as DNA, the CDR3 is TGTGCCAGCAGAATACCTGGGGGTCAGCCCCAGCATTTT.

V is TRBV19 and J is TRBJ2-3; 11 nucleotides align to TRBD2. Germline trimming cut 1 base from V and 6 bases from J; bases unmatched to any gene: 3. The CDR3 has 15 residues. Per germline, CDR1 LNHDA and CDR2 SQIVND (reference sequence). CDR3 in DNA: TGTGCCAGTAGTATAGCTAGCGGGGGGCTGGATACGCAGTATTTT. Translated, it gives CASSIASGGLDTQYF.

The chain employs TRBV7-8 and TRBJ2-1; 10 bases are shared with TRBD2. Germline CDR1 reads SGHVS; CDR2 reads FQNEAQ. The CDR3 runs to 19 residues. With V trimmed by 2 bases and J by 8 bases, 18 bases remained unmatched. The CDR3 region has the DNA TGTGCCAGCAGCTTAACCCCAGAGTTCGAGCGGGGGGGCCGGGATGAGCAGTTCTTC. Residues: CASSLTPEFERGGRDEQFF.

This clone was detected once. One junction end does not reproduce the germline sequence, and a read error may be involved. V usage is TRBV7-7 and J usage is TRBJ2-5; perhaps TRBD2 as D (7 bases). This CDR3 has 15 residues. The germline gives CDR1 SSHAT, CDR2 FNYEAQ (reference sequence). The CDR3 coding sequence is TGTGCTAGCAGCCTAAGCGGGGACACCCAAGAGACCCAGTACTTC. Its protein product is CASSLSGDTQETQYF.

The chain joins TRBV5-8 to TRBJ2-1, with TRBD1 matching 12 bases. This CDR3 spans 15 amino acids. The trim removed 3 bases at V and 9 bases at J, leaving 7 bases unmatched. Per the germline V gene, CDR1 is SGHTS and CDR2 is YDEGEE. The CDR3 nucleotides read TGTGCCAGCAGCTCATGGGACAGGGGGCACGGTGAGCAGTTCTTC. Translation gives CASSSWDRGHGEQFF.

The rearrangement uses TRBV10-3 and TRBJ1-5; D might be TRBD1 (5 bases). Germline CDR1 ENHRY, CDR2 SYGVKD. This CDR3 contains 14 residues. V gave up 4 bases and J gave up 4 bases, with 11 bases separating them. CDR3 nucleotide sequence: TGTGCCATCAGTGGGTCGGGACCAAATCAGCCCCAGCATTTT. Amino acid sequence: CAISGSGPNQPQHF.

The chain's CDR3 is CASSSARNTEAFF. CDR3 DNA sequence: TGTGCCAGCAGCTCGGCTAGAAACACTGAAGCTTTCTTT. The chain combines TRBV13 with TRBJ1-1; no reliable D call. The V and J ends lost 4 bases and 2 bases respectively, with 8 bases between them. The CDR3 has 13 amino acids. Germline V gives CDR1 PRHDT, CDR2 FYEKMQ (reference sequence).

This sequence joins TRBV5-4 and TRBJ1-1; 8 bases align to TRBD1. The CDR3 totals 15 residues. In germline, CDR1 is SGHNT, CDR2 YYREEE (reference sequence). V gave up 3 bases and J gave up 5 bases; unmatched junction bases: 9. The CDR3 sequence is CASSSHAGGLTEAFF. DNA for the CDR3: TGTGCCAGCAGCTCACACGCAGGGGGCTTAACTGAAGCTTTCTTT.